The present T cell receptor (beta chain) was sequenced within a study of T-cell memory formation after mild COVID-19. Findings of the study overall: Mainly in CM and EM were contracting CD4+ clones; CD8+ were in EMRA. CD4/CD8 balance characterized clones contracting day 15 to 85, and CD4+ skew characterized later expanders. The SARS-CoV-2 specificity of second-wave clones reaching peak at day 37 remained unverified.

In its sample, this clonotype was seen many times. Antigen unknown. In germline, CDR1 is SEHNR, CDR2 FQNEAQ (reference sequence). This CDR3 has 13 amino acids. Trimming removed 1 base at V and 6 bases at J, with 10 bases between. Libraries for TCRalpha and TCRbeta carried sample barcodes and unique molecular identifiers via 5'RACE. TCRdb reprocessed the 5' RACE reads with MiXCR, giving one entry per CDR3 protein. The sample lists 450,000 to 650,000 distinct CDR3 sequences, around 21% seen once, with about an eighth in the top ten. V is TRBV7-9 and J is TRBJ2-7, with D possibly being TRBD2 (5 bases). The receptor comes from an adult woman who had mild COVID-19 (a few samples of this study predate the infection). Cell type and time point are not known. Sequenced input: PBMCs or a T cell subset sorted from them (not recorded which). This chain's CDR3 is CASSLDMSGEQYF. In DNA, the CDR3 is TGTGCCAGCAGCTTAGACATGAGCGGCGAGCAGTACTTC.